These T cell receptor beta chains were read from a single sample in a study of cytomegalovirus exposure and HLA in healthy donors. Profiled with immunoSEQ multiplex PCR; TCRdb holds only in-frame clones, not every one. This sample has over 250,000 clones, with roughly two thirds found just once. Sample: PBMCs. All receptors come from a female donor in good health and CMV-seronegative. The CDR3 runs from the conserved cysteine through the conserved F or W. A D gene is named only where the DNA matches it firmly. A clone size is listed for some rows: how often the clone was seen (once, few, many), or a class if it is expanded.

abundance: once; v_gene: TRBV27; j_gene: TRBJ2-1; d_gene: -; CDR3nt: TGTGCCAGCAGTTTAAGCAGGGTCTCCTACAATGAGCAGTTCTTC; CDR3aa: CASSLSRVSYNEQFF
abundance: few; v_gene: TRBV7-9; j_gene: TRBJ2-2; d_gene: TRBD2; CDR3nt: TGTGCCAGCAGCTTATTGGGGACTAGCGGCGGGGAGCTGTTTTTT; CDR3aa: CASSLLGTSGGELFF
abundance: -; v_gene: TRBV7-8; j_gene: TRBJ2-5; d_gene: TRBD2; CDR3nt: TGTGCCAGCAGCTCCCGACTAGCGGGAGATCAAGAGACCCAGTACTTC; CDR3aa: CASSSRLAGDQETQYF
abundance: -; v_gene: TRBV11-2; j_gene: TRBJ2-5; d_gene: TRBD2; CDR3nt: TGTGCCAGCAGCTTGGGTGTGTCGGGGGGTTTCCAAGAGACCCAGTACTTC; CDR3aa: CASSLGVSGGFQETQYF
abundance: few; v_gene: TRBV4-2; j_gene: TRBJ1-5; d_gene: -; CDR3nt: TGTGCCAGCAGCCAAGATCGCAGGAGCGGGGATCAGCCCCAGCATTTT; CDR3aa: CASSQDRRSGDQPQHF
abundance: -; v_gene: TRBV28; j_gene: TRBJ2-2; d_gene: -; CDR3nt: TGTGCCAGCAGACCACCCAACTTAGCGGCCGGGGAGCTGTTTTTT; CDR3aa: CASRPPNLAAGELFF
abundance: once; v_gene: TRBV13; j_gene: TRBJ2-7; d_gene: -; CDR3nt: TGTGCCAGCAGCTTTTCCTTAGAGTACGAGCAGTACTTC; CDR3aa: CASSFSLEYEQYF
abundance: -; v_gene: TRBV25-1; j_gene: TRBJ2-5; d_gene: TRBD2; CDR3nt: TGTGCCAGCAGTGAATATGTCCCAGCGGGAGGGGAGACCCAGTACTTC; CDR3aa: CASSEYVPAGGETQYF
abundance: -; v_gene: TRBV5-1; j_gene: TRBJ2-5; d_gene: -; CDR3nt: TGCGCCAGCAGCCCCGCTGGGGCCAGCCAAGAGACCCAGTACTTC; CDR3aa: CASSPAGASQETQYF
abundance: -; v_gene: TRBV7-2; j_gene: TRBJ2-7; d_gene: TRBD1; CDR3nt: TGTGCCAGCAGCGAGGGGACAGGTCAGCCCGAGCAGTACTTC; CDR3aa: CASSEGTGQPEQYF
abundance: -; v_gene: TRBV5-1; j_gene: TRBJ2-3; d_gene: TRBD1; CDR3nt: TGCGCCAGCAGCTTGGGGCCAACAGGGGGTGGCACAGATACGCAGTATTTT; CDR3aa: CASSLGPTGGGTDTQYF
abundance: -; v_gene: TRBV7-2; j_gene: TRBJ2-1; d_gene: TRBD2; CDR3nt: TGTGCCAGCAGCTCAGGGGCTAGCGGGAGGGCGAGAAATGAGCAGTTCTTC; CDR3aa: CASSSGASGRARNEQFF
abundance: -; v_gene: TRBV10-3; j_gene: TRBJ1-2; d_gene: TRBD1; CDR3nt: TGTGCCATCAGGCGAGGCGGACAGGGGACCAACTATGGCTACACCTTC; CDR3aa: CAIRRGGQGTNYGYTF
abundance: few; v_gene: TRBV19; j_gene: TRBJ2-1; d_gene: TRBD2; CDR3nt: TGTGCCAGTAGCGATAGCGGGAGCTCCTACAATGAGCAGTTCTTC; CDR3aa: CASSDSGSSYNEQFF
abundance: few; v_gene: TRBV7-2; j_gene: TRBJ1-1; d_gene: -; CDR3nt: TGTGCCAGCAGCGTTCAGGGAAGGAACACTGAAGCTTTCTTT; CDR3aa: CASSVQGRNTEAFF
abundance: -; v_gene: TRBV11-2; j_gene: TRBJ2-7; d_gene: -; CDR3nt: TGTGCCACCGAAGCCGGGGGTGAGGGTTTGATCTACGAGCAGTACTTC; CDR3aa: CATEAGGEGLIYEQYF
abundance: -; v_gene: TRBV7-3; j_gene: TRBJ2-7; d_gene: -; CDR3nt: TGTGCCAGCAGCTTATTTGTATCCTACGAGCAGTACTTC; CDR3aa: CASSLFVSYEQYF
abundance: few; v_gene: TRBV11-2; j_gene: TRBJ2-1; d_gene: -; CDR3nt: TGTGCCAGCAGCTTAGTTCTTGGAGTTGAGCAGTTCTTC; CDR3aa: CASSLVLGVEQFF
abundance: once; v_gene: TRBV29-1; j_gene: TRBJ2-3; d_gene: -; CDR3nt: TGCAGCGTTGGGGCGGGATCTAGCACAGATACGCAGTATTTT; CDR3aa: CSVGAGSSTDTQYF
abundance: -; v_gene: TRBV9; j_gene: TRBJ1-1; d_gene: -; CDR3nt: TGTGCCAGCAGCCAGCTAGCCGTGGGGGGGACTGAAGCTTTCTTT; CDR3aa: CASSQLAVGGTEAFF
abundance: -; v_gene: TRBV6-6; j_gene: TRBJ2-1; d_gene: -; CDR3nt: TGTGCCAGCAGTTACAGGACTCCCCCGAATGAGCAGTTCTTC; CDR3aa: CASSYRTPPNEQFF
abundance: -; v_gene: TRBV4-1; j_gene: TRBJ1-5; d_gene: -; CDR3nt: TGCGCCAGCAGCCAAGTACAGGGACATCAGCCCCAGCATTTT; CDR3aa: CASSQVQGHQPQHF
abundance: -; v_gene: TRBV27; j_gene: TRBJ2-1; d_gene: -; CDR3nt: TGTGCCAGCAGTTTATTTGGGACACAAAATGAGCAGTTCTTC; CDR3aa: CASSLFGTQNEQFF
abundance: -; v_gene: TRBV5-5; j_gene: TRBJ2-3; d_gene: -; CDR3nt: TGTGCCAGCAGCTTGGGGGGCTTGGATACGCAGTATTTT; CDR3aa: CASSLGGLDTQYF
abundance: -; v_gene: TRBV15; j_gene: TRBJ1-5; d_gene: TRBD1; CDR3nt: TGTGCCACCAGCAGAGACCCCCGAGACAGGGGGCCTAATCAGCCCCAGCATTTT; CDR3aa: CATSRDPRDRGPNQPQHF
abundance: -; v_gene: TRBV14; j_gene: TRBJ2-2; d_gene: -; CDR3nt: TGTGCCAGCAGCCAATTTCCAGGGGCGGTCGGGGAGCTGTTTTTT; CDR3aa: CASSQFPGAVGELFF
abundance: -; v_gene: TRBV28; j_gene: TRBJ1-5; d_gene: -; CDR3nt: TGTGCCAGCAGTTTATCCGTCAGGGGCAATCAGCCCCAGCATTTT; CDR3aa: CASSLSVRGNQPQHF
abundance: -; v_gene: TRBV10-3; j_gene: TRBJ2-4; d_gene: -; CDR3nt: TGTGCCACCGCAGCAGGGGCCGGTTCTTCCGCTGCCAAAAACATTCAGTACTTC; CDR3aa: CATAAGAGSSAAKNIQYF
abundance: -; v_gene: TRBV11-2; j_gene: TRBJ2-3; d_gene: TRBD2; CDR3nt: TGTGCCAGCAGCTTAGATGCTAGCGGGAGGGCCGAAACGCAGTATTTT; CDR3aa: CASSLDASGRAETQYF
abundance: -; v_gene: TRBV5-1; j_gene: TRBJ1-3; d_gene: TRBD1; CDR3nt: TGCGCCAGCAGCTTGTGGACAGGGGAAGTTCCGAGTGGAAACACCATATATTTT; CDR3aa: CASSLWTGEVPSGNTIYF
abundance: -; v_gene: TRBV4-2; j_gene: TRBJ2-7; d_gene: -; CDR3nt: TGTGCCAGCAGCCAAGAAGAGACTCCCACCTACGAGCAGTACTTC; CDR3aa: CASSQEETPTYEQYF
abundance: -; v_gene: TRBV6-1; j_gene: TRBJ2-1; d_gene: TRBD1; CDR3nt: TGTGCCACCCTACACAGGGGCTTGGGCAATGAGCAGTTCTTC; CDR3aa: CATLHRGLGNEQFF
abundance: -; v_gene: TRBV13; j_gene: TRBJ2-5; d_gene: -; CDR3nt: TGTGCCAGCAGCCCTCCGACAGGAAAAGAGACCCAGTACTTC; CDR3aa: CASSPPTGKETQYF
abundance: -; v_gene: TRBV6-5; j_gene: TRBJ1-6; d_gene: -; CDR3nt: TGTGCCAGCTCACAGGGTCGCAGTTCACCCCTCCACTTT; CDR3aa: CASSQGRSSPLHF
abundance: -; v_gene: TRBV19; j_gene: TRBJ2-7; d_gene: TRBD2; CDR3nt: TGTGCCAGTAATACTAGCGGACCCTACGAGCAGTACTTC; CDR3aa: CASNTSGPYEQYF
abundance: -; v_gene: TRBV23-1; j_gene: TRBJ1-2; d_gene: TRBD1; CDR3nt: TGCGCCAGCAGTCACCAGAGACAGGGATGCGTTAAAAACTATGGCTACACCTTC; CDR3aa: CASSHQRQGCVKNYGYTF
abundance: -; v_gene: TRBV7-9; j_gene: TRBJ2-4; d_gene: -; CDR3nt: TGTGCCAGCAGCTCTACAGGAGCCAAAAACATTCAGTACTTC; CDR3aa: CASSSTGAKNIQYF
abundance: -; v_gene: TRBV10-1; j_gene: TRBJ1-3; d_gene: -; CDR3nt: TGCGCCAGCAGTCGGACGGGGAAAAAAAATAACCGCCTCTCTGGAAACACCATATATTTT; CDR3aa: CASSRTGKKNNRLSGNTIYF
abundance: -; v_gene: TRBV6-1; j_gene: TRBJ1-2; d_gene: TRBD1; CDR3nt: TGTGCCAGCAGTGAAGTGAAAGGGGGCGGGTATGGCTACACCTTC; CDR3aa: CASSEVKGGGYGYTF
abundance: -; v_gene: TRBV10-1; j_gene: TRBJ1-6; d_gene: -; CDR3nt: TGCGCCATGGACGGGACTAGTGATTCACCCCTCCACTTT; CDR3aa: CAMDGTSDSPLHF
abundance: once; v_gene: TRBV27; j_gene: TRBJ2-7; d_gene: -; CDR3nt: TGTGCCAGCAGTTTCTTCGATCGGACAGCCGAGCAGTACTTC; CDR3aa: CASSFFDRTAEQYF
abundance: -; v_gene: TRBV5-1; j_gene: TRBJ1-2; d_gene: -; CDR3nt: TGCGCCAGCAGCCAGTTAGCCACGCATGGCTATGGCTACACCTTC; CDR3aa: CASSQLATHGYGYTF
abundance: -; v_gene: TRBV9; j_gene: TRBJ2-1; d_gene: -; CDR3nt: TGTGCCAGCAGCGTAGACATACGGGAGACTCCCTACAATGAGCAGTTCTTC; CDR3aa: CASSVDIRETPYNEQFF
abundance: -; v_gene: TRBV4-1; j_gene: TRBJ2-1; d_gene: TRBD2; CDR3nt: TGCGCCAGCAGCCAAGTAAGGGGCGGGAGGAGAGGTGGGTACAATGAGCAGTTCTTC; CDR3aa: CASSQVRGGRRGGYNEQFF
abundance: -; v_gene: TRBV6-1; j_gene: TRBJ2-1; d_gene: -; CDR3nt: TGTGCCAGCAGTCCCCGACTAGGAAGGGAGCAGTTCTTC; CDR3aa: CASSPRLGREQFF
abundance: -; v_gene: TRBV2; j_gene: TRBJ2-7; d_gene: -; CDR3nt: TGTGCCAGCAGGCTCTCCGCGGGCCGAGTGTCCTACGAGCAGTACTTC; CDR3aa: CASRLSAGRVSYEQYF
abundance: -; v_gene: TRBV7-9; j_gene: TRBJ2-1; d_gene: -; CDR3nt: TGTGCCAGCAGCCTAGACTCCGAGCAGTTCTTC; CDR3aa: CASSLDSEQFF
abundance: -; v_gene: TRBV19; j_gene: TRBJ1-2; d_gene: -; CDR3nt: TGTGCCAGTAGTATAAGCCTTTACTATGGCTACACCTTC; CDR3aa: CASSISLYYGYTF
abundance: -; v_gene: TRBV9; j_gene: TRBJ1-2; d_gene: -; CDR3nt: TGTGCCAGCAGCGTGACAGATAACTATGGCTACACCTTC; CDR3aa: CASSVTDNYGYTF
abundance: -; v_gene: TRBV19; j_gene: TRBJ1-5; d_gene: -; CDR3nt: TGTGCCAGTAGCCCCCGGAATCAGCCCCAGCATTTT; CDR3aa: CASSPRNQPQHF
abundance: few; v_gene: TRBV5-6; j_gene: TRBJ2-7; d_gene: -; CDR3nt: TGTGCCAGCAGCTTGGGGCAGTCCTACGAGCAGTACTTC; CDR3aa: CASSLGQSYEQYF
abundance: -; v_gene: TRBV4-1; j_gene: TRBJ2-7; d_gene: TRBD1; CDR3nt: TGCGCCAGCAGCCAGGACAGGGCCTACGAGCAGTACTTC; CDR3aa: CASSQDRAYEQYF
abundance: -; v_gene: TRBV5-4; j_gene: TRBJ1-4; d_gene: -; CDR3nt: TGTGCCAGCAGCCCGGCGGGGGAGGGGGGAAAACTGTTTTTT; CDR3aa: CASSPAGEGGKLFF
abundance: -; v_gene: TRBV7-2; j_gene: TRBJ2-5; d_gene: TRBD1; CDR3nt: TGTGCCAGCAGCTTCAGCCCTCAGGGGACAGCTTGGCAAGAGACCCAGTACTTC; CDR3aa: CASSFSPQGTAWQETQYF
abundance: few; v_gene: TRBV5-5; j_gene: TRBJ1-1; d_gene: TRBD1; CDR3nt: TGTGCCAGCAGCTCCAGGACAGGAGTCCCTGAAGCTTTCTTT; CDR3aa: CASSSRTGVPEAFF
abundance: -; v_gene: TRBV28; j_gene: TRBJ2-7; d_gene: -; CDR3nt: TGTGCCAGCAGTGGGAGACCGCCAGGCTACGAGCAGTACTTC; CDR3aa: CASSGRPPGYEQYF